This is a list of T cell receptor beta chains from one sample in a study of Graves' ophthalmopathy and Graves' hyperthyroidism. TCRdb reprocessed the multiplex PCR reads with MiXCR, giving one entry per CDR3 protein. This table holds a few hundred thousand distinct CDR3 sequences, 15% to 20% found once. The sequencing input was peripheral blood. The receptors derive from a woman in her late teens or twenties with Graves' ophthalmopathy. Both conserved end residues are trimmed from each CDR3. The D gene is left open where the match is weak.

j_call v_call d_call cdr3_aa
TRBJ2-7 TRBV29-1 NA SVVGPGTSLYEQY
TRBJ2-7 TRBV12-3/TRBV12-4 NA ASSFFDGQY
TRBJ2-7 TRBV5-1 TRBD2 ASSDPRLAGVNEQY
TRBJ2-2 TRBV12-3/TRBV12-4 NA ASINQGGTGTGELF
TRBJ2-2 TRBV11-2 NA ASSLEGTPGELF
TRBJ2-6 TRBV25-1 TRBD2 ASSGRASRGANVLT
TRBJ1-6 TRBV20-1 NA SARDRVLYNSPLH
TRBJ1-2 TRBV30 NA ASQRGDTYGYT
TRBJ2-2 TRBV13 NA ASSFYLQVTNTGELF
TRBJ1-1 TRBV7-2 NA ASSLKIGPEAF
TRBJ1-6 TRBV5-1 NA ASSLRGSSSYNSPLH
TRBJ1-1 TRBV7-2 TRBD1 ASSRRQGGETEAF
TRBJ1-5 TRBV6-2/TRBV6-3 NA ASSYGQGPKQPQH
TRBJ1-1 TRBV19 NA ASTSRTEAF
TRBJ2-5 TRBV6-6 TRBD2 ASSYLSGLAGAPVETQY
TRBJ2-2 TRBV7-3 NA ASSSPAGELF
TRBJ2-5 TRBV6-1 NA ASTRSGLASETQY
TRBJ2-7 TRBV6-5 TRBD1 ASSYNRGNEQY
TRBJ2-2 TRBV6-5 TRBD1 ASSYFGTGDTGELF
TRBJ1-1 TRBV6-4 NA VSSDSMDTQAEAF
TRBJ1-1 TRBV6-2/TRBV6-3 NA ASSYGDKETNTEAF
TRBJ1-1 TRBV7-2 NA ASSLAPGPNAAF
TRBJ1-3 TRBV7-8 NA ASNRGGSGNTIY
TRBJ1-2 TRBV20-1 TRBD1 SAGQGGVYGYT
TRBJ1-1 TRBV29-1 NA SVEDPRGLKTEAF
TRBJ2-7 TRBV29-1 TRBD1 SVVLVGQGMNEQY
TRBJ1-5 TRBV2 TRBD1 ASSEGDRADQPQH
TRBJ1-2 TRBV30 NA AWSRPRANYGYT
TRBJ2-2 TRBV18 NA ASSPPQALTGELF
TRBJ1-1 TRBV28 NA ASRPTPEFTEAF
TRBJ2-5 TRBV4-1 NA ASSQGQVGETQY
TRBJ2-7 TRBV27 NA ASSFRGNYEQY